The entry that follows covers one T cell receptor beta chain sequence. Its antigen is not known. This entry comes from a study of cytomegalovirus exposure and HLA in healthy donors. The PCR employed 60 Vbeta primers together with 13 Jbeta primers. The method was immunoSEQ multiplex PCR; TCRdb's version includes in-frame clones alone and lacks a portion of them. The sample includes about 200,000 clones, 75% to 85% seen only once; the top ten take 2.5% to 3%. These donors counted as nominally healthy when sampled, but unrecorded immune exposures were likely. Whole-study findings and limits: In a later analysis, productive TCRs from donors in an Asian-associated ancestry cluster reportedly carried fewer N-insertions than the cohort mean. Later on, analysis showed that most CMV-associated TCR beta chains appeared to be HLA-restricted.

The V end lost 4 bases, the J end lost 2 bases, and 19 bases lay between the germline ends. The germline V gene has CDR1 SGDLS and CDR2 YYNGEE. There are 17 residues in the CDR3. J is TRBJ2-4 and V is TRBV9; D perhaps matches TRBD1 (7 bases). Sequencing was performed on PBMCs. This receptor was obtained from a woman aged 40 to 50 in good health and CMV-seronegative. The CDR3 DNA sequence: TGTGCCAGCAGCCCTACGGTGGGGGGACAGCCCAAAAACATTCAGTACTTC. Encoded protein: CASSPTVGGQPKNIQYF. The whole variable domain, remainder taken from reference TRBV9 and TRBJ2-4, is DSGVTQTPKHLITATGQRVTLRCSPRSGDLSVYWYQQSLDQGLQFLIQYYNGEERAKGNILERFSAQQFPDLHSELNLSSLELGDSALYFCASSPTVGGQPKNIQYFGAGTRLSVL.